This passage covers 10 T cell receptor beta chains from one sample sequenced in a study of PD-L1 blockade in urothelial cancer. Time point of the sample: pretreatment peripheral blood. TCRdb keeps only in-frame clones here, not all; method: immunoSEQ multiplex PCR. The top ten clones hold about 7% of a sample with roughly 38,000 clones, around four fifths of them seen once. Source: PBMCs, taken around atezolizumab (anti-PD-L1) treatment. All receptors come from a man in his 60s with urothelial cancer.

The rearrangement links TRBV6-6 to TRBJ2-2, with a tentative D call TRBD2 (6 bases). The germline CDR1 and CDR2 sequences are MNHNY and SVGAGI (reference sequence). Trimming took off 5 bases at V and 6 bases at J, with 13 bases between the two ends. There are 14 residues in the CDR3. The CDR3 loop is CASSPAGPSGELFF. The CDR3 nucleotides read TGTGCCAGCAGTCCTGCGGGGCCCTCCGGGGAGCTGTTTTTT.

V is TRBV5-5 and J is TRBJ1-5, with D tentatively TRBD1 (5 bases). The CDR3 has 19 amino acids. The V gene lost 4 bases and the J gene lost 2 bases, with 25 bases spanning the gap. The V gene's germline CDR1 is SGHKS and CDR2 YYEKEE (reference sequence). The CDR3 coding sequence is TGTGCCAGCAGCCACTCTATGCCAGGGTCGGCCTACGGCAATCAGCCCCAGCATTTT. Translated: CASSHSMPGSAYGNQPQHF.

The CDR3 here is CASSLRLAGAEQYF. The CDR3 bases are TGCGCCAGCAGCTTGAGGCTAGCGGGGGCTGAGCAGTACTTC. This chain joins TRBV5-1 and TRBJ2-7; 10 bases match TRBD2. In germline, CDR1 is SGHRS, CDR2 YFSETQ. Trimming removed 1 base from V and 7 bases from J; junction bases left unmatched: 5. The CDR3 length is 14 residues.

The CDR3 bases are TGTGCCAGCAGTGAAACTGGACAGTCCTACGAGCAGTACTTC. It codes for CASSETGQSYEQYF. This rearrangement joins TRBV2 to TRBJ2-7; D might be TRBD1 (6 bases). The CDR3 covers 14 residues. Deletions cut 2 bases from V and 1 base from J, with 9 bases between. Germline V gene sequence: CDR1 SNHLY, CDR2 FYNNEI.

The genes are TRBV4-1 and TRBJ2-3, with 8 bases fitting TRBD2. Germline V gene data show CDR1 as MGHRA and CDR2 as YSYEKL. This CDR3 has 20 amino acids. V shed 1 base and J 4 bases; nucleotides not matched to a gene: 19. CDR3 in DNA: TGCGCCAGCAGCCAAGGGGCGGTGTCTCCCGACGGGGGGGTCGCAGATACGCAGTATTTT. Its protein product is CASSQGAVSPDGGVADTQYF.

V usage is TRBV6-1 and J usage is TRBJ2-2; maybe TRBD1 (6 bases). Germline V gene data show CDR1 as MNHNS and CDR2 as SASEGT. The CDR3 covers 14 residues. V dropped 6 bases and J dropped 6 bases, with 14 bases sitting between them. This CDR3 is CASRGAYGSGELFF. The CDR3 coding sequence is TGTGCCAGCAGGGGGGCCTATGGGTCCGGGGAGCTGTTTTTT.

The chain employs TRBV11-2 and TRBJ1-1; weak D call: TRBD1 (5 bases). The germline V and J ends were trimmed by 5 bases and 1 base, with 20 bases remaining between them. CDR3 length equals 17 residues. The V gene's germline CDR1 is SGHAT and CDR2 FQNNGV. In DNA, the CDR3 is TGTGCCAGCAGCGATTCTGCTCTGACAGCCAGGAACACTGAAGCTTTCTTT. This translates into CASSDSALTARNTEAFF.

The chain recombines TRBV27 with TRBJ2-7; 10 positions match TRBD1. V was pared by 7 bases and J by 2 bases, with 8 bases of the junction left unmatched. This CDR3 spans 15 amino acids. Looked up from germline, CDR1 is MNHEY and CDR2 is SMNVEV (reference sequence). CDR3 sequence (DNA): TGTGCCAGCACCAACAGAGGGACAGGGGCCTACGAGCAGTACTTC. Translated, it gives CASTNRGTGAYEQYF.

V gene TRBV19 combines with J gene TRBJ1-1; D gene unclear. This CDR3 contains 13 residues. V was pared by 3 bases and J by 1 base, with 6 bases between. Germline V gene data show CDR1 as LNHDA and CDR2 as SQIVND (reference sequence). The chain's CDR3 is CASSIIRNTEAFF. As DNA, the CDR3 is TGTGCCAGTAGTATTATTCGGAACACTGAAGCTTTCTTT. Supplemented by reference TRBV19 and TRBJ1-1, the full variable domain reads DGGITQSPKYLFRKEGQNVTLSCEQNLNHDAMYWYRQDPGQGLRLIYYSQIVNDFQKGDIAEGYSVSREKKESFPLTVTSAQKNPTAFYLCASSIIRNTEAFFGQGTRLTVV.

The chain employs TRBV29-1 and TRBJ2-7; TRBD2 agrees at 7 bases. Germline CDR1 SQVTM, CDR2 ANQGSEA. V trimming: 8 bases; J trimming: 4 bases; junction bases outside the gene matches: 8. The length of the CDR3 is 12 residues. The CDR3: CSWGGTYYEQYF. In DNA, the CDR3 is TGCAGCTGGGGGGGTACGTATTACGAGCAGTACTTC.